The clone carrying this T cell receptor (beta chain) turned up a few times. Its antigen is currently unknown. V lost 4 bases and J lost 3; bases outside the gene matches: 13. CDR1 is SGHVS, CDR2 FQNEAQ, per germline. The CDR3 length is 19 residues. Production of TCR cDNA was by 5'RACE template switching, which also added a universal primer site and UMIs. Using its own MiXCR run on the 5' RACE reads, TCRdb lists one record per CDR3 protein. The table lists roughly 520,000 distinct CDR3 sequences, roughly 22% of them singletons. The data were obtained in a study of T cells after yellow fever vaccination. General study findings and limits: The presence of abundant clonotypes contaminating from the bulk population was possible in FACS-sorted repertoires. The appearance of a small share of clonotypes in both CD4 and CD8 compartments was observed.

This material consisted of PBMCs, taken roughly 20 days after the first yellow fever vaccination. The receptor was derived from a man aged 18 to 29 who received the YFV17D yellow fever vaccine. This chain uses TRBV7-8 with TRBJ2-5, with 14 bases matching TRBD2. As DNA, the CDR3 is TGTGCCAGCAGCTGGTTGACTAGCGGGGGGGTAAACGTAAAAGAGACCCAGTACTTC. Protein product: CASSWLTSGGVNVKETQYF.